Described below is a single TCR beta chain sequence and its context. Profiling relied on immunoSEQ multiplex PCR, and the TCRdb table lists in-frame clones only, not all of them. The sample carries under 80,000 clones, 65% to 90% recorded once. This sample was taken from a study of a mutant IDH1 vaccine in newly diagnosed glioma. The wider study: Mean patient age was around 40 years; 62.5% were male and roughly 38% female.

This CDR3 has 15 amino acids. Deletions cut 5 bases from V and 2 bases from J, with 15 bases between. Germline-derived CDR1 and CDR2 are SEHNR and FQNEAQ (reference sequence). This sample's time point: baseline, week 1 (first vaccination visit). Treatment described: pre-vaccination baseline after standard-of-care therapy. Patients carried new grade 3 or 4 IDH1-mutant astrocytomas lacking nuclear ATRX. The genes are TRBV7-9 and TRBJ1-2, with a possible D match to TRBD1 (5 bases). This receptor was obtained from a man aged 25-45 years with glioma. The sequences come from PBMCs, collected from a glioma patient treated with radiotherapy, temozolomide or both. The CDR3 sequence: CASSPPVDSNYGYTF. The CDR3 region has the DNA TGTGCCAGCAGCCCCCCGGTTGACAGCAACTATGGCTACACCTTC.